The clone carrying this T cell receptor (beta chain) was observed a handful of times. These data are taken from a study of T-cell reconstitution after alpha-beta-depleted transplantation in children. The length of the CDR3 is 14 residues. CDR1 is LGHNT and CDR2 is FRNRAP in the germline V gene. Trimming cost V 0 bases and J 7 bases, with 12 bases left between them. TCRbeta library construction was performed incorporating unique molecular identifiers. TCRdb called the PCR reads again in MiXCR, with one record for every CDR3 protein. The sample holds around 580,000 distinct CDR3 sequences; 27% are singletons and the top ten take under 45%.

This chain joins TRBV12-5 and TRBJ1-2; possibly TRBD1 for D (5 bases). This TCR was recovered from a boy less than two years old with Wiskott-Aldrich syndrome, due to receive a stem cell transplant. The source was PBMCs, collected before TCRalphabeta/CD19-depleted stem cell transplant. For the CDR3, the DNA is TGTGCTAGTGGTTTGGTGGAGACCAGGGCTGGCTACACCTTC. This codes for CASGLVETRAGYTF.